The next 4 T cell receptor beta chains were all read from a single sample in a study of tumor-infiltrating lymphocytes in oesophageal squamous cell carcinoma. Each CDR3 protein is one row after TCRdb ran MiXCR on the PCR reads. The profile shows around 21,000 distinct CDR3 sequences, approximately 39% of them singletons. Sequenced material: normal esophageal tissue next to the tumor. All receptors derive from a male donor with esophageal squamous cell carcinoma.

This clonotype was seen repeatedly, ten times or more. The CDR3 loop reads CASSDAGRAGTTSYEQYF. The DNA of the CDR3 is TGTGCCAGCAGTGACGCCGGGAGGGCCGGGACGACATCCTACGAGCAGTACTTC. The V gene is TRBV6-1, the J gene TRBJ2-7; TRBD2 agrees at 8 bases. Germline trimming cut 3 bases from V and 1 base from J; bases unmatched to any gene: 14. Germline-derived CDR1 and CDR2 are MNHNS and SASEGT. The CDR3 totals 18 residues.

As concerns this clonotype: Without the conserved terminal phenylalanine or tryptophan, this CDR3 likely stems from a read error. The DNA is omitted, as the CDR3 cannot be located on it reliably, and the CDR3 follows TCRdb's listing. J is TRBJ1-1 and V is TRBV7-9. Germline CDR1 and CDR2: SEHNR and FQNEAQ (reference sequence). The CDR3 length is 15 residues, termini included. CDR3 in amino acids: CASSFGLQETQYFGP.

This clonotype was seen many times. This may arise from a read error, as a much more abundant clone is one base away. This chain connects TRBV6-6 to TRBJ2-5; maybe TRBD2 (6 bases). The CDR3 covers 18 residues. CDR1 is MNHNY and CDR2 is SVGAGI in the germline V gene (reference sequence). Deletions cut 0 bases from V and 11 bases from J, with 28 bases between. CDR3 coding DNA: TGTGCCAGCAGTTACTCAGGTGGGCGGGGCAGAAACTACAATGAGCAGTACTTC. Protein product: CASSYSGGRGRNYNEQYF.

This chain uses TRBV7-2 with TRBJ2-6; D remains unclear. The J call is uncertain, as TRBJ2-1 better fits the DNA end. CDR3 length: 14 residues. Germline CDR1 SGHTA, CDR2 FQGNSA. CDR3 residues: CASSFPGGAYEQFF. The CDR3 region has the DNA TGTGCCAGCAGCTTCCCAGGCGGAGCCTACGAGCAGTTCTTC.